This TCR beta chain was profiled in a study of regulatory T cells in long-lasting Graves disease. Study-wide background: Over-5-year antithyroid drug use with positive TSH receptor antibodies defined persistent Graves' disease in the study. Study-wide results and caveats: The study found persistent patients shared more public clonotypes (2,741) than new patients (about 990).

TCR beta libraries were built with iRepertoire HTBI primers and Arm-PCR of CDR3 regions. TCRdb reprocessed the multiplex PCR reads with MiXCR, giving one entry per CDR3 protein. The sample consists of about 340,000 distinct CDR3 sequences, around a fifth of them appearing once. On this clonotype: Its specificity is unknown.

Described time point: persistent/refractory GD, antithyroid drugs over 5 years with positive TRAb. The TCR library was prepared using RNA isolated from PBMCs. Patients of an endocrinology department in Xi'an, China, were included. The germline CDR1 and CDR2 sequences are SGHTA and FQGNSA. Losses at the gene ends were 5 bases for V and 2 bases for J; bases not matched to a gene: 8. The CDR3 is 15 residues long. The chain has TRBV7-2 and TRBJ2-7; 8 nucleotides align to TRBD2. The sample here was peripheral blood mononuclear cells (PBMCs), taken when the disease was refractory, from a patient treated with antithyroid drugs. This TCR was recovered from a female donor with Graves disease. CDR3 nucleotide sequence: TGTGCCAGCAGCCGATTAGCGGGACCACCCTACGAGCAGTACTTC. It yields the protein CASSRLAGPPYEQYF.